These 25 T cell receptor beta chains were all obtained from the same sample, sequenced in a study of identical twins. One entry per CDR3 protein results from TCRdb running MiXCR on the 5' RACE reads. In the table there are around 670,000 distinct CDR3 sequences, less than 7% of which are singletons. Sequences were obtained from naive T cells sorted from blood. The receptors were sampled from a man aged 18 to 30 in good health.

This clonotype has ten or more counts. The chain employs TRBV20-1 and TRBJ2-5; D is unresolved. V was cut by 1 base and J by 3 bases, with 9 bases left in between. The germline gives CDR1 DFQATT, CDR2 SNEGSKA (reference sequence). This CDR3 contains 13 residues. The CDR3 sequence is CSARGPFEETQYF. In nucleotides, the CDR3 is TGCAGTGCTAGAGGCCCGTTCGAAGAGACCCAGTACTTC.

This clonotype turned up a few times. CDR3 protein: CASSPSSGELFF. DNA of the CDR3: TGTGCCAGCAGCCCGTCGAGCGGGGAGCTGTTTTTT. The rearrangement links TRBV7-3 to TRBJ2-2, with no clear D. The CDR3 has 12 amino acids. Germline assignment: CDR1 SGHTA and CDR2 FQGTGA. With 5 bases removed from V and 7 bases from J, the gap between germline ends came to 8 bases.

In this sample, this clonotype turned up many times. This chain links TRBV5-1 with TRBJ2-1; TRBD1 is a possible D gene (5 bases). CDR3 length: 14 residues. Trimming cost V 7 bases and J 0 bases, with 11 bases left between them. Per germline, CDR1 SGHRS and CDR2 YFSETQ. CDR3 region: CASRQPSSYNEQFF. The CDR3 DNA sequence: TGCGCCAGCCGACAGCCGAGCTCCTACAATGAGCAGTTCTTC.

This clonotype was picked up many times. V and J are TRBV7-9 and TRBJ2-5; 8 bases line up with TRBD1. V dropped 5 bases and J dropped 1; count of bases not matched to a gene: 9. The CDR3 covers 16 residues. In germline, CDR1 is SEHNR, CDR2 FQNEAQ (reference sequence). CDR3 loop: CASSRGQGVVQETQYF. In DNA, the CDR3 is TGTGCCAGCAGCAGAGGACAGGGAGTTGTCCAAGAGACCCAGTACTTC.

In this sample, this clonotype turned up many times. The V and J genes are TRBV20-1 and TRBJ2-1; 8 positions match TRBD2. This CDR3 comprises 15 residues. In germline, CDR1 is DFQATT, CDR2 SNEGSKA (reference sequence). V dropped 1 base and J dropped 9; count of bases not matched to a gene: 11. The CDR3 nucleotides read TGCAGTGCTAGAGTTAGAGCGGGAGCGAGTAGTGAGCAGTTCTTC. It yields the protein CSARVRAGASSEQFF.

The chain carries TRBV9 and TRBJ1-4; D call uncertain. The CDR3 length is 14 residues. V gave up 4 bases and J gave up 8 bases, with 15 bases separating them. CDR1 is SGDLS, CDR2 YYNGEE, per germline. The CDR3 DNA sequence: TGTGCCAGCAGCCCGGACGGAGGAAACGAAAAACTGTTTTTT. Its protein is CASSPDGGNEKLFF.

The V call is TRBV11-2, the J call TRBJ2-7, with 9 bases fitting TRBD2. V gave up 8 bases and J gave up 3 bases; unmatched junction bases: 11. Germline CDR1 and CDR2: SGHAT and FQNNGV. This CDR3 contains 15 residues. CDR3 loop: CASAGGPMENYEQYF. CDR3 DNA: TGTGCCAGCGCGGGGGGGCCGATGGAAAACTACGAGCAGTACTTC.

This clonotype was recorded at least ten times. The rearrangement uses TRBV5-1 and TRBJ1-2; 7 nucleotides line up with TRBD1. Germline V gene sequence: CDR1 SGHRS, CDR2 YFSETQ. Losses at the gene ends were 0 bases for V and 7 bases for J; bases not matched to a gene: 3. The CDR3 has 13 amino acids. The CDR3 DNA follows: TGCGCCAGCAGCTTGGTCACAGGGGCTGGCTACACCTTC. Its translation: CASSLVTGAGYTF.

This clonotype was seen ten or more times. The V call is TRBV2, the J call TRBJ2-2; the D is unclear. Trimming cost V 3 bases and J 5 bases, with 10 bases left between them. Germline lookup yields CDR1 SNHLY and CDR2 FYNNEI. CDR3 length: 14 residues. The CDR3 coding sequence is TGTGCCAGCAGTGATCCGGTCATGACCGGGGAGCTGTTTTTT. Its protein is CASSDPVMTGELFF.

This clonotype was found many times. This sequence joins TRBV10-3 and TRBJ1-4; no clear D gene. Germline-derived CDR1 and CDR2 are ENHRY and SYGVKD. Trimming removed 0 bases at V and 8 bases at J, with 4 bases between. CDR3 length: 12 amino acids. The DNA for the CDR3 is TGTGCCATCAGTGAGTCGAGGGAAAAACTGTTTTTT. This encodes CAISESREKLFF.

A few counts support this clonotype. The rearrangement joins TRBV7-9 to TRBJ2-1; 7 bases match TRBD2. Germline V gene lookup returns CDR1 SEHNR and CDR2 FQNEAQ (reference sequence). The V gene end was trimmed by 8 bases and the J gene end by 0 bases; junction bases not matched to a gene: 7. This CDR3 region has 15 residues. CDR3 DNA: TGTGCCAGCGAAGGGACTACCCTCTCCTACAATGAGCAGTTCTTC. Translation: CASEGTTLSYNEQFF.

The V call is TRBV7-9, the J call TRBJ1-5; D remains unclear. Germline V CDR1 and CDR2: SEHNR, FQNEAQ (reference sequence). The CDR3 is 13 amino acids. With 3 bases removed from V and 5 bases from J, the gap between germline ends came to 8 bases. CDR3 sequence (DNA): TGTGCCAGCAGCTTGGGCCCCTATCAGCCCCAGCATTTT. It encodes CASSLGPYQPQHF.

This clonotype was observed many times. The chain has TRBV29-1 and TRBJ1-2; the D is unclear. Germline lookup yields CDR1 SQVTM and CDR2 ANQGSEA. The length of the CDR3 is 13 residues. Trimming left V 0 bases short and J 6 bases short, with 11 bases between. The CDR3 here is CSVEDSGINGYTF. CDR3 bases: TGCAGCGTTGAAGATTCCGGAATAAATGGCTACACCTTC.

The V and J genes are TRBV5-1 and TRBJ2-1; 7 bases agree with TRBD2. This CDR3 spans 18 amino acids. Germline CDR1 is SGHRS and CDR2 is YFSETQ. Trimming removed 6 bases from V and 0 bases from J; junction bases left unmatched: 15. CDR3 protein: CASTAPQAGPYSYNEQFF. DNA for the CDR3: TGCGCCAGCACCGCCCCTCAAGCGGGACCGTACTCCTACAATGAGCAGTTCTTC.

This clonotype was detected many times. The chain couples TRBV7-9 to TRBJ2-7; 11 bases are shared with TRBD2. The V gene end was trimmed by 6 bases and the J gene end by 10 bases; junction bases not matched to a gene: 5. This CDR3 has 12 residues. CDR1 is SEHNR, CDR2 FQNEAQ, per germline (reference sequence). The CDR3 DNA is TGTGCCAGCAGACAGCTAGCGGGAGGACAGTACTTC. Its protein product is CASRQLAGGQYF.

This chain connects TRBV9 to TRBJ2-7; 10 bases match TRBD2. CDR1 and CDR2 from the germline V gene are SGDLS and YYNGEE. The CDR3 is 15 residues long. Trimming at V came to 1 base and at J to 2 bases, leaving 3 bases not matched to a gene. The CDR3 reads CASSVSTSGTYEQYF. CDR3 nucleotide sequence: TGTGCCAGCAGCGTAAGTACTAGCGGGACCTACGAGCAGTACTTC.

This clonotype was counted only a few times. The chain is built from TRBV6-2 or TRBV6-3 and TRBJ2-7, with 9 bases that match TRBD2. Germline V gene data show CDR1 as MNHEY and CDR2 as SVGEGT. This CDR3 contains 16 residues. The V and J ends lost 7 bases and 6 bases, in that order; junction bases with no gene match: 16. The CDR3 nucleotides are TGTGCCAGCAAGAGGGGGATAGCGGGAGTCGAGGCCGAGCAGTACTTC. This encodes CASKRGIAGVEAEQYF.

This clonotype was seen a few times. This chain uses TRBV4-2 with TRBJ2-3; D is possibly TRBD2 (7 bases). The V gene lost 1 base and the J gene lost 4 bases, with 12 bases spanning the gap. Germline V gene sequence: CDR1 LGHNA, CDR2 YNFKEQ. This CDR3 is 15 amino acids long. In DNA, the CDR3 is TGTGCCAGCAGCCAAGGAGGGGGGGACTCAGATACGCAGTATTTT. Protein sequence: CASSQGGGDSDTQYF.

This clonotype was recorded many times. The V and J genes are TRBV29-1 and TRBJ2-1, with D unresolved. V lost 6 bases, J lost 5 bases, and 14 bases lay in between. The CDR3 has 13 amino acids. Germline loops: CDR1 SQVTM, CDR2 ANQGSEA. In DNA form, the CDR3 reads TGCAGCGTACACTCCCTTGACCACAATGAGCAGTTCTTC. This codes for CSVHSLDHNEQFF.

The gene calls are TRBV25-1 and TRBJ1-6, with D possibly being TRBD1 (5 bases). The CDR3 sequence is 14 residues long. Germline assignment: CDR1 MGHDK and CDR2 SYGVNS. V was clipped by 6 bases and J by 10 bases, with 16 bases between them. This CDR3 is CASRPAGSGSPLHF. Written as DNA, the CDR3 is TGTGCCAGCAGACCCGCAGGGTCAGGGTCACCCCTCCACTTT.

There are a few counts of this clonotype. This chain uses TRBV18 with TRBJ2-2; 11 nucleotides align to TRBD2. Germline V gives CDR1 KGHSH, CDR2 LQKENI. V lost 1 base and J lost 3; bases outside the gene matches: 10. The CDR3 runs to 19 residues. The CDR3, as DNA: TGTGCCAGCTCACCACGACTAGCGGGAACGAGGAAGGACACCGGGGAGCTGTTTTTT. Translating it yields CASSPRLAGTRKDTGELFF.

This clonotype was counted at least ten times. The rearrangement links TRBV3-1 to TRBJ2-5; D is possibly TRBD1 (6 bases). The CDR3 totals 13 residues. CDR1 is LGHDT, CDR2 YNNKEL, per germline (reference sequence). Between the trimmed V and J ends, which lost 5 bases and 1 base, there was a span of 8 bases. Here the CDR3 reads CASSWTVQETQYF. Here the CDR3 DNA reads TGTGCCAGCAGCTGGACAGTCCAAGAGACCCAGTACTTC.

Many counts were recorded for this clonotype. The chain employs TRBV7-2 and TRBJ2-7, with 7 bases matching TRBD2. From germline, CDR1 is SGHTA and CDR2 FQGNSA. The CDR3 spans 15 residues. The trim removed 3 bases at V and 0 bases at J, leaving 5 bases unmatched. CDR3 sequence: CASSFTSDRSYEQYF. The CDR3 DNA is TGTGCCAGCAGCTTTACTAGCGACCGCTCCTACGAGCAGTACTTC.

Comment on this clonotype: Because it lacks the conserved phenylalanine or tryptophan at the end, this CDR3 is likely a read error. V and J are TRBV12-3 or TRBV12-4 and TRBJ2-3; 7 nucleotides agree with TRBD1. The V gene end was trimmed by 5 bases and the J gene end by 2 bases; junction bases not matched to a gene: 16. CDR3 length equals 18 residues. This CDR3 reads CASSPRTDGTANTDTQYS. The CDR3 DNA sequence: TGTGCCAGCAGTCCACGGACCGATGGGACAGCGAACACAGATACGCAGTATTCT.

The chain is built from TRBV7-6 and TRBJ2-2, with 8 bases matching TRBD1. Germline V CDR1 and CDR2: SGHVS, FNYEAQ. This CDR3 region has 19 residues. The ends lost 1 base at V and 4 bases at J; junction bases unmatched: 14. The CDR3 protein is CASSLDQLGRGLGTGELFF. CDR3 coding DNA: TGTGCCAGCAGCTTAGATCAACTAGGCAGGGGGCTTGGCACCGGGGAGCTGTTTTTT.